A single sample gave rise to the 8 T cell receptor beta chains below, sequenced in a study of cytomegalovirus exposure and HLA in healthy donors (dated by TCRdb to 2016 to 2017). The protocol used for the library was the immunoSEQ multiplex PCR assay. A mixture of 60 forward primers for TCR Vbeta segments and 13 reverse primers for TCR Jbeta segments was used in the multiplex PCR. In TCRdb, the immuneACCESS table is reduced to in-frame sequences with V and J assigned. These tables do not hold every clone; where another copy was compared, an unresolved V gene accounts for under half, and the others remain unexplained. The table for this sample lists a few hundred thousand clones; almost 85% of them were counted only once. Roughly 2% of the sample is in the top ten clones. Material: PBMCs. The receptor source for this set is a woman aged 40 to 50 in good health and CMV-seropositive.

The J gene is TRBJ1-5, the V gene TRBV19; 7 nucleotides align to TRBD1. The CDR3 length is 15 residues. V shed 6 bases and J 3 bases; nucleotides not matched to a gene: 8. Germline loops: CDR1 LNHDA, CDR2 SQIVND (reference sequence). This CDR3 reads CASRTTGLYNQPQHF. The CDR3 DNA reads as TGTGCCAGTAGGACGACAGGGTTATACAATCAGCCCCAGCATTTT.

This sequence joins TRBV2 and TRBJ2-5; 13 bases match TRBD2. V shed 6 bases, J shed 1 base, and the junction held 5 bases outside the gene matches. Germline CDR1 is SNHLY and CDR2 is FYNNEI. CDR3 size: 16 residues. The CDR3 here is CASSKGLAGLQETQYF. The DNA for the CDR3 is TGTGCCAGCAGCAAGGGACTAGCGGGGCTCCAAGAGACCCAGTACTTC. Based on the CDR3 plus reference TRBV2 and TRBJ2-5, the full variable domain is EPEVTQTPSHQVTQMGQEVILRCVPISNHLYFYWYRQILGQKVEFLVSFYNNEISEKSEIFDDQFSVERPDGSNFTLKIRSTKLEDSAMYFCASSKGLAGLQETQYFGPGTRLLVL.

CDR3 sequence reads: CAIRPGLESSYEQYF. CDR3 DNA sequence: TGTGCCATCAGGCCGGGACTAGAAAGTTCATACGAGCAGTACTTC. This rearrangement joins TRBV10-3 to TRBJ2-7, with TRBD2 matching 8 bases. The CDR3 consists of 15 residues. Germline-derived CDR1 and CDR2 are ENHRY and SYGVKD. V trimming: 6 bases; J trimming: 4 bases; junction bases outside the gene matches: 11.

The V gene is TRBV5-1, the J gene TRBJ1-6; TRBD1 aligns across 10 bases. The CDR3 is 15 residues long. Germline V CDR1 and CDR2: SGHRS, YFSETQ. V was pared by 2 bases and J by 7 bases, with 3 bases of the junction left unmatched. The CDR3 loop is CASSLPGQGNSPLHF. CDR3 DNA: TGCGCCAGCAGCTTACCGGGACAGGGGAATTCACCCCTCCACTTT.

This rearrangement joins TRBV28 to TRBJ1-1; D gene unclear. Germline V gene data show CDR1 as MDHEN and CDR2 as SYDVKM. The germline V and J ends were trimmed by 6 bases and 4 bases, with 9 bases remaining between them. This CDR3 has 12 residues. The CDR3 loop reads CASSLVGTEAFF. In DNA, the CDR3 is TGTGCCAGCAGCCTCGTCGGCACTGAAGCTTTCTTT.

The genes are TRBV11-1 and TRBJ2-2; no firm D call. Trimming removed 2 bases from V and 8 bases from J, with 12 bases in between. The CDR3 loop spans 14 amino acids. The germline CDR1 and CDR2 sequences are SGHAT and FQDESV (reference sequence). For the CDR3, the DNA is TGTGCCAGCAGCTTACCTCCCCCCAGAGGGGAGCTGTTTTTT. Its translation is CASSLPPPRGELFF.

The chain has TRBV28 and TRBJ2-1; possible D gene TRBD2, 5 bases. The CDR3 extends over 16 amino acids. Germline CDR1 MDHEN, CDR2 SYDVKM. Deletions cut 4 bases from V and 0 bases from J, with 13 bases between. CDR3 loop: CASSSTGLGSYNEQFF. CDR3 nucleotide sequence: TGTGCCAGCAGTTCGACCGGACTGGGCTCCTACAATGAGCAGTTCTTC.

This rearrangement joins TRBV19 to TRBJ1-5; 8 bases map to TRBD1. CDR3 length equals 17 residues. Germline-derived CDR1 and CDR2 are LNHDA and SQIVND (reference sequence). With V trimmed by 0 bases and J by 2 bases, 6 bases remained unmatched. DNA of the CDR3: TGTGCCAGTAGTATAGATTTTTCAGGGGGCGGCAATCAGCCCCAGCATTTT. It yields the protein CASSIDFSGGGNQPQHF.